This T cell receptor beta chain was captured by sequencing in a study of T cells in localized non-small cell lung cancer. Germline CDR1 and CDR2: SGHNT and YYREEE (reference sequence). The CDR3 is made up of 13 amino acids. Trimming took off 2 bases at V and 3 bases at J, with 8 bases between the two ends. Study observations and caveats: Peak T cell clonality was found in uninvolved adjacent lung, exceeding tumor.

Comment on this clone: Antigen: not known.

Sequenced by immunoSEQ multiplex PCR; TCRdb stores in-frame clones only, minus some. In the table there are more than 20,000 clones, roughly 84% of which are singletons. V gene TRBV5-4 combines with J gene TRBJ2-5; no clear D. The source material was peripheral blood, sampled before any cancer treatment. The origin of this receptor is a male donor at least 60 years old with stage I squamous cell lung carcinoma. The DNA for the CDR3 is TGTGCCAGCAGCTTTCACGGTGAAGAGACCCAGTACTTC. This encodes CASSFHGEETQYF.